The 15 T cell receptor beta chains reported below all come from one sample, sequenced in a study of shared clonotypes between healthy human individuals. Method: immunoSEQ multiplex PCR; TCRdb's copy keeps in-frame clones and lacks some. The table includes hundreds of thousands of clones, under 80% detected once. Sequencing input: memory CD4+ T cells sorted from blood. Subset noted: CD45RA-negative fraction. All receptors derive from a woman aged 30 to 39 in good health.

As concerns this clone: Within the sample, other DNA sequences also encode this same CDR3. This chain uses TRBV11-3 with TRBJ2-1, with 8 nucleotides matching TRBD2. The ends lost 2 bases at V and 6 bases at J; junction bases unmatched: 9. Per the germline V gene, CDR1 is SGHNT and CDR2 is YENEEA. The CDR3 runs 16 residues. The CDR3 nucleotides read TGTGCCAGCAGCTTAAGGGGCGGAGCGGGAGTCAATGAGCAGTTCTTC. Translating gives CASSLRGGAGVNEQFF. Full variable domain (remainder filled in from reference TRBV11-3 and TRBJ2-1): EAGVVQSPRYKIIEKKQPVAFWCNPISGHNTLYWYLQNLGQGPELLIRYENEEAVDDSQLPKDRFSAERLKGVDSTLKIQPAELGDSAVYLCASSLRGGAGVNEQFFGPGTRLTVL.

This clone was observed many times. This chain connects TRBV19 to TRBJ2-1, with 10 bases aligning to TRBD2. This CDR3 is 19 amino acids long. V lost 4 bases and J lost 2; bases outside the gene matches: 14. The germline CDR1 and CDR2 sequences are LNHDA and SQIVND (reference sequence). CDR3 nucleotides: TGTGCCAGTAGTAAGCACAGGGAAGGGAGCGGGAGGGCCTACAATGAGCAGTTCTTC. Translation gives CASSKHREGSGRAYNEQFF. Filled out from reference TRBV19 and TRBJ2-1, the complete variable domain reads DGGITQSPKYLFRKEGQNVTLSCEQNLNHDAMYWYRQDPGQGLRLIYYSQIVNDFQKGDIAEGYSVSREKKESFPLTVTSAQKNPTAFYLCASSKHREGSGRAYNEQFFGPGTRLTVL.

This chain links TRBV6-5 with TRBJ1-3, with D perhaps TRBD1 (6 bases). CDR3 length equals 14 residues. Germline V CDR1 and CDR2: MNHEY, SVGAGI. Trimming removed 6 bases from V and 7 bases from J, with 16 bases in between. CDR3 loop: CASRRGAGLNTIYF. DNA for the CDR3: TGTGCCAGCAGGAGGGGGGCAGGATTGAACACCATATATTTT.

The chain links TRBV6-6 to TRBJ1-1; tentatively, D is TRBD1 (6 bases). The length of the CDR3 is 14 residues. Per germline, CDR1 MNHNY and CDR2 SVGAGI (reference sequence). V was pared by 3 bases and J by 5 bases, with 13 bases between. DNA for the CDR3: TGTGCCAGCAGTTATGGGGGGCGAGGAACTGAAGCTTTCTTT. Its translation: CASSYGGRGTEAFF.

The genes are TRBV15 and TRBJ2-7; D gene unclear. This CDR3 region has 16 residues. V was trimmed by 0 bases and J by 0 bases, leaving 12 bases between them. From germline, CDR1 is LNHNV and CDR2 YYDKDF (reference sequence). This CDR3 reads CATSRDIYLGSYEQYF. DNA of the CDR3: TGTGCCACCAGCAGAGATATATATCTGGGCTCCTACGAGCAGTACTTC.

The rearrangement links TRBV27 to TRBJ1-1, with D perhaps TRBD1 (6 bases). V lost 5 bases and J lost 0, with 13 bases in between. Germline assignment: CDR1 MNHEY and CDR2 SMNVEV (reference sequence). The CDR3 has 15 amino acids. The DNA for the CDR3 is TGTGCCAGCAGTGTACAATACAGGGTGAACACTGAAGCTTTCTTT. It encodes CASSVQYRVNTEAFF.

The chain is built from TRBV19 and TRBJ2-7, with TRBD2 as a possible D gene (5 bases). Germline V lookup: CDR1 LNHDA, CDR2 SQIVND (reference sequence). With 10 bases removed from V and 2 bases from J, the gap between germline ends came to 15 bases. The CDR3 has 13 amino acids. The CDR3, as DNA: TGTGCCACCGCGATTAGCGCGGCCTACGAGCAGTACTTC. It translates to CATAISAAYEQYF. The full variable domain, completed using reference TRBV19 and TRBJ2-7, is DGGITQSPKYLFRKEGQNVTLSCEQNLNHDAMYWYRQDPGQGLRLIYYSQIVNDFQKGDIAEGYSVSREKKESFPLTVTSAQKNPTAFYLCATAISAAYEQYFGPGTRLTVT.

CDR3 DNA: TGTGCCAGCAGTTTATTCGTCGGGGCAGCCACCGGGGAGCTGTTTTTT. Its translation is CASSLFVGAATGELFF. V gene TRBV28 combines with J gene TRBJ2-2; D assignment may be TRBD1 or TRBD2 (5 bases each). V lost 1 base and J 4 bases, leaving 13 bases between the germline ends. The CDR3 loop spans 16 amino acids. The V gene's germline CDR1 is MDHEN and CDR2 SYDVKM.

The gene calls are TRBV6-6 and TRBJ1-4; 9 nucleotides align to TRBD1. Germline CDR1 and CDR2: MNHNY and SVGAGI (reference sequence). The CDR3 spans 15 residues. The junction had 6 bases not matched to a gene; V was cut back by 6 bases and J by 4 bases. CDR3 loop: CASSRRTGDNEKLFF. The CDR3 DNA follows: TGTGCCAGCAGCCGAAGGACAGGGGATAATGAAAAACTGTTTTTT.

Note on this clone: Other nucleotide sequences from this sample produce the same CDR3. The chain combines TRBV2 with TRBJ2-7; D may match TRBD1 or TRBD2 (5 bases each). The V end lost 4 bases, the J end lost 7 bases, and 8 bases lay between the germline ends. The CDR3 is 11 residues long. Germline CDR1 reads SNHLY; CDR2 reads FYNNEI. CDR3 nucleotides: TGTGCCAGCAGTGTCGAGGGGGAGCAGTACTTC. Its protein product is CASSVEGEQYF.

This chain connects TRBV14 to TRBJ2-5; the D is unclear. The J call is uncertain, as TRBJ2-7 better fits the DNA end. The CDR3 loop spans 12 amino acids. CDR1 and CDR2 (germline): SGHDN, FVKESK. CDR3 nucleotide sequence: TGTGCCAGCAGCCAAGTGCTCTACGAGCAGTACTTC. It codes for CASSQVLYEQYF.

The genes are TRBV4-1 and TRBJ1-1; unclear D gene. The CDR3 runs to 14 residues. Germline V gives CDR1 MGHRA, CDR2 YSYEKL. Trimming pared 1 base from V and 1 base from J, leaving 7 bases between. The CDR3 loop is CASSQGYRNTEAFF. The DNA of the CDR3 is TGCGCCAGCAGCCAAGGGTACAGGAACACTGAAGCTTTCTTT.

The chain uses TRBV19 and TRBJ2-4, with D possibly being TRBD2 (5 bases). From germline, CDR1 is LNHDA and CDR2 SQIVND (reference sequence). V was cut by 6 bases and J by 3 bases, with 9 bases left in between. The CDR3 totals 13 residues. Written as DNA, the CDR3 is TGTGCCAGTAGCCCCCGGGACAAAAACATTCAGTACTTC. Its protein product is CASSPRDKNIQYF.

The chain combines TRBV28 with TRBJ2-1; TRBD1 agrees at 7 bases. The length of the CDR3 is 15 residues. V shed 5 bases and J 1 base; nucleotides not matched to a gene: 5. CDR1 and CDR2 from the germline V gene are MDHEN and SYDVKM. The CDR3 DNA sequence: TGTGCCAGCAGTCTGAGGGACAGTTCCTACAATGAGCAGTTCTTC. Translating gives CASSLRDSSYNEQFF.

This rearrangement joins TRBV11-2 to TRBJ2-7, with D perhaps TRBD2 (5 bases). Trimming took off 4 bases at V and 4 bases at J, with 11 bases between the two ends. The germline CDR1 and CDR2 sequences are SGHAT and FQNNGV. The CDR3 runs 13 residues. CDR3 residues: CASSSLRGYEQYF. The CDR3 DNA is TGTGCCAGCAGCTCCCTCCGGGGTTACGAGCAGTACTTC. Together with reference TRBV11-2 and TRBJ2-7, the CDR3 gives the full variable domain: EAGVAQSPRYKIIEKRQSVAFWCNPISGHATLYWYQQILGQGPKLLIQFQNNGVVDDSQLPKDRFSAERLKGVDSTLKIQPAKLEDSAVYLCASSSLRGYEQYFGPGTRLTVT.